These 27 T cell receptor beta chains were all obtained from the same sample, sequenced in a study of naive and memory T cell subsets. An equimolar mix of two oligonucleotides served as the beta constant-region primer for TRBC1 and TRBC2. Nested alpha and beta constant-region primers with the SP2 primer drove four PCR rounds on ligated cDNA. TCRdb recomputed calls from the UMI-ligation and nested PCR reads with MiXCR, one row per CDR3 protein. The sample has about 120,000 distinct CDR3 sequences, around 35% seen once; the top ten hold approximately 0.87%. Sequenced: central memory CD4+ T cells from blood. Source of these receptors: a human donor in good health.

The J gene is TRBJ1-6, the V gene TRBV25-1; D uncertain. Trimming shortened V by 8 bases and J by 0 bases, and 11 bases separated the two germline ends. The CDR3 has 15 amino acids. From germline, CDR1 is MGHDK and CDR2 SYGVNS. CDR3 residues: CASRGGSSYNSPLHF. The CDR3 nucleotides read TGTGCCAGCCGAGGCGGGAGCTCCTATAATTCACCCCTCCACTTT.

The rearrangement uses TRBV30 and TRBJ2-7, with TRBD2 identical over 8 bases. The germline V gene has CDR1 GTSNPN and CDR2 SVGIG (reference sequence). The CDR3 totals 16 residues. V trimming: 1 base; J trimming: 2 bases; junction bases outside the gene matches: 10. CDR3 in DNA: TGTGCCTGGAGTGCCGTGCAGGGGCGGGAGGCCTACGAGCAGTACTTC. Protein product: CAWSAVQGREAYEQYF.

The J gene is TRBJ2-5, the V gene TRBV3-1; a weak D match, TRBD1 (5 bases). This CDR3 is built from 14 residues. CDR1 is LGHDT and CDR2 is YNNKEL in the germline V gene (reference sequence). The V gene lost 0 bases and the J gene lost 3 bases, with 8 bases spanning the gap. The DNA for the CDR3 is TGTGCCAGCAGCCAAGATCGCAGGGAAGAGACCCAGTACTTC. This codes for CASSQDRREETQYF.

The CDR3 nucleotides read TGTGCCAGCAGCCAAGACCGGTCATCTGATGAAAAACTGTTTTTT. This codes for CASSQDRSSDEKLFF. V is TRBV4-2 and J is TRBJ1-4; D not resolved. The CDR3 runs to 15 residues. CDR1 and CDR2 (germline): LGHNA, YNFKEQ. Trimming took 0 bases from V and 6 from J, leaving 11 bases between them.

V usage is TRBV7-2 and J usage is TRBJ1-2; D gene unclear. Between the trimmed V and J ends, which lost 0 bases and 5 bases, there was a span of 10 bases. The CDR3 is 14 amino acids. Germline V lookup: CDR1 SGHTA, CDR2 FQGNSA. CDR3 DNA: TGTGCCAGCAGCTTAGCTGGCGGATCATATGGCTACACCTTC. The encoded protein is CASSLAGGSYGYTF.

V is TRBV7-2 and J is TRBJ2-3; 10 bases match TRBD1. The trim removed 5 bases at V and 4 bases at J, leaving 6 bases unmatched. Germline CDR1 is SGHTA and CDR2 is FQGNSA. The CDR3 is made up of 15 amino acids. The CDR3 DNA reads as TGTGCCAGCAGCCGAAGACAGGGGGCATCAGATACGCAGTATTTT. Protein product: CASSRRQGASDTQYF.

This chain uses TRBV19 with TRBJ2-2; 8 bases align to TRBD2. The germline V gene encodes CDR1 LNHDA and CDR2 SQIVND (reference sequence). There are 15 residues in the CDR3. V shed 4 bases, J shed 4 bases, and the junction held 5 bases outside the gene matches. CDR3 sequence: CASSRGRGGTGELFF. The CDR3 DNA reads as TGTGCCAGTAGTAGGGGTCGGGGGGGCACCGGGGAGCTGTTTTTT.

The chain combines TRBV9 with TRBJ2-7, with D possibly being TRBD2 (7 bases). V was shortened by 0 bases and J by 4 bases, with 20 bases between the two germline ends. The CDR3 loop spans 17 amino acids. Germline V lookup: CDR1 SGDLS, CDR2 YYNGEE. The CDR3, as DNA: TGTGCCAGCAGCGTAGGTTTGTTGACAGCGGGACAATACGAGCAGTACTTC. Its translation: CASSVGLLTAGQYEQYF.

The genes are TRBV11-2 and TRBJ2-3; D gene unclear. In germline, CDR1 is SGHAT, CDR2 FQNNGV. Trimming cost V 5 bases and J 7 bases, with 7 bases left between them. This CDR3 is 11 amino acids long. The CDR3 is CASSHGYTQYF. CDR3 sequence (DNA): TGTGCCAGCAGCCATGGCTATACGCAGTATTTT.

The V gene is TRBV19, the J gene TRBJ2-3, with TRBD1 matching 7 bases. CDR3 size: 15 residues. Trimming removed 7 bases from V and 1 base from J; junction bases left unmatched: 8. Germline V gene sequence: CDR1 LNHDA, CDR2 SQIVND (reference sequence). The CDR3 sequence: CASTLDGTGTDTQYF. The CDR3 DNA is TGTGCCAGTACCCTGGATGGGACAGGCACAGATACGCAGTATTTT.

This rearrangement joins TRBV5-5 to TRBJ2-3; the match to TRBD2 covers 12 bases. This CDR3 is 16 amino acids long. J was trimmed by 4 bases and V by 3 bases; bases with no gene match: 6. Germline CDR1 SGHKS, CDR2 YYEKEE (reference sequence). The CDR3 region is CASSSGLAGRSDTQYF. In DNA, the CDR3 is TGTGCCAGCAGCTCTGGACTAGCGGGAAGATCAGATACGCAGTATTTT.

The gene calls are TRBV19 and TRBJ1-2; maybe TRBD1 (5 bases). Germline lookup yields CDR1 LNHDA and CDR2 SQIVND (reference sequence). This CDR3 has 15 amino acids. Deletions cut 4 bases from V and 0 bases from J, with 12 bases between. CDR3 nucleotide sequence: TGTGCCAGTAGTACCGCTGGGGGGACTAACTATGGCTACACCTTC. This codes for CASSTAGGTNYGYTF.

The J gene is TRBJ2-7, the V gene TRBV29-1; perhaps D is TRBD1 or TRBD2 (5 bases each). Germline V CDR1 and CDR2: SQVTM, ANQGSEA. V was pared by 6 bases and J by 4 bases, with 25 bases between. The CDR3 is 16 residues long. This CDR3 reads CSVSAAVAGTAYEQYF. The DNA for the CDR3 is TGCAGCGTATCCGCTGCGGTCGCCGGGACGGCGTACGAGCAGTACTTC.

Only a few counts were recorded for this clonotype. The gene calls are TRBV28 and TRBJ1-4, with D perhaps TRBD1 (6 bases). Germline CDR1 reads MDHEN; CDR2 reads SYDVKM. The V and J ends lost 7 bases and 4 bases respectively, with 16 bases between them. The CDR3 loop spans 15 amino acids. This CDR3 reads CASTPLGGNNEKLFF. DNA of the CDR3: TGTGCCAGCACTCCATTAGGGGGGAATAATGAAAAACTGTTTTTT.

This clonotype was recorded at least ten times. The gene calls are TRBV20-1 and TRBJ2-7, with D perhaps TRBD2 (5 bases). Germline lookup yields CDR1 DFQATT and CDR2 SNEGSKA (reference sequence). Trimming stripped 1 base from V and 7 bases from J, with 14 bases between. The CDR3 contains 13 residues. The CDR3 loop reads CSARGPGVSEQYF. CDR3 bases: TGCAGTGCTAGAGGACCCGGGGTCTCGGAGCAGTACTTC.

There are a few counts of this clonotype. This chain's CDR3 is CASSFHRVADTGELFF. Written as DNA, the CDR3 is TGCGCCAGCAGCTTCCACAGGGTTGCCGACACCGGGGAGCTGTTTTTT. The chain employs TRBV4-1 and TRBJ2-2; possibly TRBD1 for D (6 bases). Looked up from germline, CDR1 is MGHRA and CDR2 is YSYEKL. CDR3 length: 16 residues. V shed 5 bases and J shed 3 bases, with 16 bases lying between them.

The chain joins TRBV28 to TRBJ2-7; no reliable D call. Germline V gene lookup returns CDR1 MDHEN and CDR2 SYDVKM. The V gene lost 6 bases and the J gene lost 6 bases, with 18 bases spanning the gap. The CDR3 length is 14 residues. The CDR3 reads CASRLDHAYLEQYF. Written as DNA, the CDR3 is TGTGCCAGCAGGCTGGACCACGCATATCTCGAGCAGTACTTC.

As concerns this clonotype: One end of the junction does not line up with germline, which may come from a read error. The chain employs TRBV20-1 and TRBJ2-1; 7 bases fit TRBD1. The CDR3 covers 10 residues. Germline V CDR1 and CDR2: DFQATT, SNEGSKA (reference sequence). CDR3 sequence reads: CSARGRDSLF. Written as DNA, the CDR3 is TGCAGTGCTAGGGGAAGGGACAGTCTCTTC.

This clonotype was seen only a few times. This chain connects TRBV12-3 or TRBV12-4 to TRBJ2-7; possible D gene TRBD1, 6 bases. With 6 bases removed from V and 7 bases from J, the gap between germline ends came to 22 bases. The CDR3 contains 15 residues. DNA for the CDR3: TGTGCCAGCAGGTCGACAGGAACTAGGGCCAGTGAGCAGTACTTC. Protein product: CASRSTGTRASEQYF.

This clonotype was observed a single time. This sequence joins TRBV6-6 and TRBJ1-3, with D possibly being TRBD1 (5 bases). Deletions cut 6 bases from V and 2 bases from J, with 20 bases between. Germline loops: CDR1 MNHNY, CDR2 SVGAGI (reference sequence). The length of the CDR3 is 17 residues. CDR3 residues: CASSTPPVGGTGNTIYF. CDR3 DNA: TGTGCCAGCAGCACACCTCCGGTGGGGGGAACTGGAAACACCATATATTTT.

This clonotype has more than one count but fewer than ten. The chain uses TRBV28 and TRBJ1-1, with D maybe TRBD1 (5 bases). This CDR3 contains 14 residues. Trimming left V 6 bases short and J 6 bases short, with 17 bases between. Germline V lookup: CDR1 MDHEN, CDR2 SYDVKM. This CDR3 is CASRSQGYVPEAFF. Written as DNA, the CDR3 is TGTGCCAGCAGATCTCAGGGTTATGTCCCTGAAGCTTTCTTT.

This chain connects TRBV5-4 to TRBJ2-7, with D possibly TRBD1 on 6 matching bases. The CDR3 is made up of 15 amino acids. Trimming shortened V by 4 bases and J by 6 bases, and 20 bases separated the two germline ends. Germline V lookup: CDR1 SGHNT, CDR2 YYREEE (reference sequence). In DNA form, the CDR3 reads TGTGCCAGCAGCGGGATGACAGGCTGGCATTCCGAGCAGTACTTC. It translates to CASSGMTGWHSEQYF.

This clonotype occurred a few times. The gene calls are TRBV4-1 and TRBJ2-1, with D unresolved. CDR1 and CDR2 (germline): MGHRA, YSYEKL. V lost 0 bases to trimming and J lost 4 bases, with 10 bases between them. This CDR3 is 15 amino acids long. The CDR3: CASSQDGSVYNEQFF. The CDR3 coding sequence is TGCGCCAGCAGCCAAGATGGGTCGGTGTACAATGAGCAGTTCTTC.

This clonotype has only a few counts. The chain carries TRBV2 and TRBJ2-5, with 13 bases that match TRBD2. V was clipped by 4 bases and J by 4 bases; unmatched bases: 0. The germline V gene has CDR1 SNHLY and CDR2 FYNNEI. The CDR3 consists of 14 residues. This CDR3 reads CASSGLAGGETQYF. Written as DNA, the CDR3 is TGTGCCAGCAGTGGACTAGCGGGGGGAGAGACCCAGTACTTC.

The DNA of the CDR3 is TGCGCCAGCAGCTTTAGCGGGAGTGGTGAGACCCAGTACTTC. Its protein product is CASSFSGSGETQYF. The rearrangement links TRBV5-1 to TRBJ2-5, with TRBD2 identical over 9 bases. CDR3 size: 14 residues. Germline lookup yields CDR1 SGHRS and CDR2 YFSETQ. Trimming at V came to 2 bases and at J to 5 bases, leaving 4 bases not matched to a gene.

In this sample, this clonotype turned up a few times. This chain connects TRBV12-3 or TRBV12-4 to TRBJ2-1; D is possibly TRBD1 or TRBD2 (6 bases each). The CDR3 loop spans 15 amino acids. V was cut by 3 bases and J by 0 bases, with 9 bases left in between. CDR3 region: CASSFRGASYNEQFF. DNA for the CDR3: TGTGCCAGCAGTTTTAGGGGGGCCTCCTACAATGAGCAGTTCTTC.

There are a few counts of this clonotype. The V and J genes are TRBV7-9 and TRBJ1-1, with D perhaps TRBD1 (5 bases). Germline-derived CDR1 and CDR2 are SEHNR and FQNEAQ (reference sequence). V was cut by 5 bases and J by 1 base, with 14 bases left in between. This CDR3 is built from 15 residues. CDR3 bases: TGTGCCAGCAGCGCCCGGGACGGTAAGAACACTGAAGCTTTCTTT. Translating it yields CASSARDGKNTEAFF.